This record concerns one TCR beta chain sequence. Antigen specificity is unknown. CD8 cells classed as naive were CD45RO-negative and positively selected for CCR7, excluding terminally differentiated effector memory CD45RA+ cells. Samples underwent the assay at deep level. Genomic DNA of each subset was evenly split across several immunoSEQ plates. Clones were read by immunoSEQ multiplex PCR, and TCRdb kept only the in-frame ones, dropping some. The data contain hundreds of thousands of clones, under 95% of them singletons. The germline V gene has CDR1 MNHEY and CDR2 SMNVEV (reference sequence). Trimming removed 0 bases from V and 12 bases from J; junction bases left unmatched: 11. CDR3 length: 15 residues. The data derive from a study of shared clonotypes between healthy human individuals. Study as a whole: Per donor, three plates held CD4 naive cells, three held CD4 memory, two held CD8 naive and one held CD8 memory.

Whole-study findings and limits: A small donor pool kept down the genetic and exposure-history diversity that was represented.

Sequencing was done on a sample of naive CD8+ T cells sorted from blood. This receptor was taken from a man aged 25-40 years in good health. The V gene is TRBV27, the J gene TRBJ2-7; 10 positions agree with TRBD2. CDR3 nucleotide sequence: TGTGCCAGCAGTTTATCGGGCAGCGGGAGGGCCCTTCGGTACTTC. This encodes CASSLSGSGRALRYF.